The 14 T cell receptor beta chains listed next were all sequenced from one sample in a study of blood T cell repertoires in COVID-19. The repertoire was sequenced with immunoSEQ multiplex PCR; TCRdb's copy has only in-frame clones and lacks some. The sample comprises some 150,000 clones, under 90% of which are singletons, and around 15% rests with the top ten. Sequences were obtained from peripheral blood. Receptors originate from a woman in her 70s with COVID-19, enrolled during active disease.

Concerning this clone: This sample includes further DNA sequences coding for the same CDR3. The chain links TRBV18 to TRBJ1-6, with D possibly being TRBD1 (5 bases). The V end was cut by 3 bases, the J end by 6 bases, with 6 bases between. The CDR3 is 13 residues long. Germline values: CDR1 KGHSH, CDR2 LQKENI. The CDR3 nucleotides read TGTGCCAGCTCACCCCAGGGTAATTCACCCCTCCACTTT. It translates to CASSPQGNSPLHF.

The DNA for the CDR3 is TGTGCCAGCAGCTTATCCCCTCCCAAACAGTTAACCGGGGAGCTGTTTTTT. Translation: CASSLSPPKQLTGELFF. This chain links TRBV5-5 with TRBJ2-2; D gene unclear. Germline V gene sequence: CDR1 SGHKS, CDR2 YYEKEE (reference sequence). Trimming took off 2 bases at V and 5 bases at J, with 19 bases between the two ends. The CDR3 is 17 amino acids.

This CDR3 reads CASSLHQGANEQFF. CDR3 DNA sequence: TGTGCCAGCAGTCTCCACCAAGGGGCCAATGAGCAGTTCTTC. The chain uses TRBV27 and TRBJ2-1; the D gene is possibly TRBD1 (5 bases). Germline V gene lookup returns CDR1 MNHEY and CDR2 SMNVEV (reference sequence). V was pared by 5 bases and J by 6 bases, with 14 bases between. The CDR3 spans 14 residues.

The chain is built from TRBV28 and TRBJ1-2; maybe TRBD1 (6 bases). This CDR3 is 12 amino acids long. With 6 bases removed from V and 7 bases from J, the gap between germline ends came to 12 bases. Looked up from germline, CDR1 is MDHEN and CDR2 is SYDVKM. CDR3 coding DNA: TGTGCCAGCAGCACAGGGCAGGGTGGCTACACCTTC. Its protein product is CASSTGQGGYTF.

J is TRBJ2-5 and V is TRBV20-1; 8 bases line up with TRBD2. The V and J ends lost 3 bases and 5 bases, in that order; junction bases with no gene match: 8. Germline V lookup: CDR1 DFQATT, CDR2 SNEGSKA (reference sequence). The CDR3 loop spans 14 amino acids. The CDR3 loop reads CSASVGGGIETQYF. CDR3 sequence (DNA): TGCAGTGCTAGTGTCGGGGGGGGCATTGAGACCCAGTACTTC.

Here the CDR3 reads CASTIPGTGYSPLHF. The CDR3 DNA reads TGTGCCAGCACCATCCCCGGGACAGGCTATTCACCCCTCCACTTT. J is TRBJ1-6 and V is TRBV7-8; 8 bases are a match to TRBD1. The CDR3 sequence is 15 residues long. In germline, CDR1 is SGHVS, CDR2 FQNEAQ. J gave up 8 bases and V 7 bases, and 10 bases lay outside the gene matches.

The rearrangement links TRBV7-9 to TRBJ1-5, with D possibly TRBD1 on 5 matching bases. Trimming took 5 bases from V and 4 from J, leaving 12 bases between them. The CDR3 loop spans 14 amino acids. Germline V gives CDR1 SEHNR, CDR2 FQNEAQ (reference sequence). This chain's CDR3 is CASSPDSRNQPQHF. The DNA for the CDR3 is TGTGCCAGCAGCCCCGACAGCCGGAATCAGCCCCAGCATTTT.

V and J are TRBV7-9 and TRBJ2-7; D unclear. The CDR3 is 13 amino acids. With 1 base removed from V and 4 bases from J, the gap between germline ends came to 8 bases. CDR1 and CDR2 (germline): SEHNR, FQNEAQ (reference sequence). The CDR3: CASSLDGFYEQYF. Here the CDR3 DNA reads TGTGCCAGCAGCTTAGACGGTTTTTACGAGCAGTACTTC.

The chain uses TRBV28 and TRBJ2-7; the match to TRBD2 covers 8 bases. V shed 2 bases and J 2 bases; nucleotides not matched to a gene: 5. The CDR3 is 15 amino acids. CDR1 and CDR2 from the germline V gene are MDHEN and SYDVKM. CDR3 DNA: TGTGCCAGCAGTTTAGGCGGGAGGACCCCCTACGAGCAGTACTTC. Translated, it gives CASSLGGRTPYEQYF.

The chain recombines TRBV30 with TRBJ1-5, with 7 bases that match TRBD1. The CDR3 is 13 residues long. Germline values: CDR1 GTSNPN, CDR2 SVGIG (reference sequence). V dropped 7 bases and J dropped 2; count of bases not matched to a gene: 5. Written as DNA, the CDR3 is TGTGCCTTTGGGACAGCCGGCAATCAGCCCCAGCATTTT. Translating gives CAFGTAGNQPQHF. Based on the CDR3 plus reference TRBV30 and TRBJ1-5, the full variable domain is SQTIHQWPATLVQPVGSPLSLECTVEGTSNPNLYWYRQAAGRGLQLLFYSVGIGQISSEVPQNLSASRPQDRQFILSSKKLLLSDSGFYLCAFGTAGNQPQHFGDGTRLSIL.

The rearrangement links TRBV24-1 to TRBJ2-1; D is perhaps TRBD2 (6 bases). V was clipped by 4 bases and J by 7 bases, with 10 bases between them. The CDR3 runs 13 residues. Germline V gene data show CDR1 as KGHDR and CDR2 as SFDVKD. The CDR3 DNA reads as TGTGCCACCAGTGAACCCCGGGGGAATGAGCAGTTCTTC. This sequence encodes CATSEPRGNEQFF.

The V and J genes are TRBV9 and TRBJ1-4; D uncertain. Between the trimmed V and J ends, which lost 2 bases and 8 bases, there was a span of 10 bases. This CDR3 region has 13 residues. Germline CDR1 reads SGDLS; CDR2 reads YYNGEE. The DNA of the CDR3 is TGTGCCAGCAGCGTGAACCTTGCGGAAAAACTGTTTTTT. Translation gives CASSVNLAEKLFF.

The J gene is TRBJ2-3, the V gene TRBV5-1, with TRBD2 identical over 7 bases. V lost 0 bases, J lost 4 bases, and 2 bases stayed unmatched. Looked up from germline, CDR1 is SGHRS and CDR2 is YFSETQ. The CDR3 runs to 14 residues. The CDR3 is CASSLVTSADTQYF. The DNA of the CDR3 is TGCGCCAGCAGCTTGGTCACTAGCGCAGATACGCAGTATTTT.

The rearrangement links TRBV5-6 to TRBJ2-2, with 7 bases aligning to TRBD2. The CDR3 sequence is 16 residues long. Trimming cost V 2 bases and J 0 bases; bases outside gene matches: 4. Germline CDR1 reads SGHDT; CDR2 reads YYEEEE. The CDR3: CASSFKRGPNTGELFF. Here the CDR3 DNA reads TGTGCCAGCAGCTTTAAGCGGGGCCCGAACACCGGGGAGCTGTTTTTT. The whole variable domain, filled in from reference TRBV5-6 and TRBJ2-2, reads DAGVTQSPTHLIKTRGQQVTLRCSPKSGHDTVSWYQQALGQGPQFIFQYYEEEERQRGNFPDRFSGHQFPNYSSELNVNALLLGDSALYLCASSFKRGPNTGELFFGEGSRLTVL.